Shown below are 5 T cell receptor beta chains from a single sample sequenced in a study of OX40 agonist ivuxolimab in advanced cancers. Here immunoSEQ multiplex PCR was the method, and the copy in TCRdb shows in-frame clones only, minus some. The sample shows roughly 70,000 clones, 80% to 90% of them seen only once. Sequences were derived from CD4+ or CD8+ T cells sorted from blood, sampled in a trial of the OX40 agonist ivuxolimab. The receptors here all came from an adult with an advanced solid tumor such as melanoma, head and neck, liver or kidney cancer.

The chain uses TRBV10-3 and TRBJ1-2; D not certain. The CDR3 loop spans 16 amino acids. Germline-derived CDR1 and CDR2 are ENHRY and SYGVKD. Trimming pared 0 bases from V and 4 bases from J, leaving 15 bases between. The CDR3 here is CAISESVIKGGYGYTF. The CDR3 bases are TGTGCCATCAGTGAGTCGGTTATAAAGGGCGGCTATGGCTACACCTTC.

V is TRBV2 and J is TRBJ2-7; D remains ambiguous. CDR3 length: 16 residues. The V and J ends lost 8 bases and 0 bases respectively, with 20 bases between them. CDR1 is SNHLY and CDR2 is FYNNEI in the germline V gene. CDR3 DNA sequence: TGTGCCAGCGGTTCGCCCACAGTTAGGAGCTCCTACGAGCAGTACTTC. This encodes CASGSPTVRSSYEQYF.

This chain's CDR3 is CATLPGTGNNSPLHF. CDR3 bases: TGTGCCACCCTCCCCGGGACAGGGAACAATTCACCCCTCCACTTT. The V and J genes are TRBV19 and TRBJ1-6; 9 bases align to TRBD1. V lost 10 bases to trimming and J lost 7 bases; unmatched junction nucleotides: 11. CDR3 length equals 15 residues. Germline CDR1 LNHDA, CDR2 SQIVND (reference sequence). Complete variable domain (other parts from reference TRBV19 and TRBJ1-6): DGGITQSPKYLFRKEGQNVTLSCEQNLNHDAMYWYRQDPGQGLRLIYYSQIVNDFQKGDIAEGYSVSREKKESFPLTVTSAQKNPTAFYLCATLPGTGNNSPLHFGNGTRLTVT.

Only a few counts were recorded for this clone. V and J are TRBV28 and TRBJ2-7; 9 nucleotides match TRBD1. The CDR3 has 14 residues. The germline V gene has CDR1 MDHEN and CDR2 SYDVKM. Trimming cost V 6 bases and J 5 bases; bases outside gene matches: 8. The CDR3 reads CASRPGTGSHEQYF. In DNA form, the CDR3 reads TGTGCCAGCAGGCCCGGGACAGGGTCCCACGAGCAGTACTTC.

The genes are TRBV2 and TRBJ2-5; TRBD2 aligns across 8 bases. Germline CDR1 SNHLY, CDR2 FYNNEI. The CDR3 spans 13 residues. With V trimmed by 9 bases and J by 5 bases, 8 bases remained unmatched. CDR3 loop: CARQRGRKETQYF. CDR3 DNA sequence: TGTGCCAGGCAGCGGGGGAGGAAGGAGACCCAGTACTTC. Using reference TRBV2 and TRBJ2-5 for the parts outside the CDR3, the full variable domain is EPEVTQTPSHQVTQMGQEVILRCVPISNHLYFYWYRQILGQKVEFLVSFYNNEISEKSEIFDDQFSVERPDGSNFTLKIRSTKLEDSAMYFCARQRGRKETQYFGPGTRLLVL.